Following are 5 T cell receptor beta chains from one sample sequenced in a study of T cells in Graves' hyperthyroidism and ophthalmopathy. RNA transcripts gave rise to amplified TCR beta CDR3 regions. The TCR CDR3 first-round RT-PCR relied on the HTBI primer set. In TCRdb, the multiplex PCR reads were re-called with MiXCR into one record per CDR3 protein. The repertoire holds about 52,000 distinct CDR3 sequences, approximately 48% seen once, with about 9.8% in the top ten. The sequenced sample was blood. Source of these receptors: a woman between 45 and 60 years old with Graves' ophthalmopathy.

This clonotype was observed at least ten times. CDR3 sequence reads: CASSPVLGLAKNIQYF. Written as DNA, the CDR3 is TGTGCCAGCAGTCCCGTGTTGGGTTTAGCCAAAAACATTCAGTACTTC. The chain combines TRBV2 with TRBJ2-4, with no clear D. Trimming shortened V by 5 bases and J by 0 bases, and 14 bases separated the two germline ends. Germline assignment: CDR1 SNHLY and CDR2 FYNNEI. The CDR3 covers 16 residues.

Turning to this clonotype: The junction differs from germline at one of its ends, possibly a read error. The chain has TRBV20-1 and TRBJ1-1; the D is unclear. The CDR3 spans 14 residues. Germline values: CDR1 DFQATT, CDR2 SNEGSKA (reference sequence). Here the CDR3 reads CSARNDGESTEAFF. The CDR3 nucleotides read TGCAGTGCTAGAAACGACGGGGAGAGCACTGAGGCTTTCTTT.

This clonotype was picked up many times. This rearrangement joins TRBV5-1 to TRBJ2-1, with a weak D call TRBD2 (6 bases). V was clipped by 2 bases and J by 7 bases, with 7 bases between them. Germline V gives CDR1 SGHRS, CDR2 YFSETQ. This CDR3 region has 12 residues. CDR3 sequence (DNA): TGCGCCAGCAGCTTTAGCGGAAATGAGCAGTTCTTC. It codes for CASSFSGNEQFF.

This clonotype has more than one count but fewer than ten. The V gene is TRBV4-2, the J gene TRBJ2-7, with D maybe TRBD1 (6 bases). CDR1 is LGHNA, CDR2 YNFKEQ, per germline. CDR3 length: 18 residues. V dropped 0 bases and J dropped 2 bases, with 20 bases sitting between them. CDR3 in amino acids: CASSQDEAGVTLPYEQYF. In nucleotides, the CDR3 is TGTGCCAGCAGCCAAGATGAGGCAGGGGTAACCCTACCCTACGAGCAGTACTTC.

This clonotype has ten or more counts. V usage is TRBV28 and J usage is TRBJ1-1; D unresolved. Trimming removed 3 bases at V and 6 bases at J, with 11 bases between. The germline V gene has CDR1 MDHEN and CDR2 SYDVKM. CDR3 length: 13 residues. For the CDR3, the DNA is TGTGCCAGCAGTTTTTATTGGGAGTCTGAAGCTTTCTTT. Protein product: CASSFYWESEAFF.